This passage covers 4 T cell receptor beta chains from one sample sequenced in a study of T cell clones after liver transplantation. Clones were sequenced by immunoSEQ multiplex PCR, and TCRdb holds only the in-frame ones, with some missing. The sample lists 15,000 to 20,000 clones, more than 80% occurring once. The material sequenced was CD8+ T cells from blood, taken just over 45 months after liver transplant. These receptors were taken from a human patient who received a liver transplant. Some of these T cells may belong to the graft donor.

The chain combines TRBV4-1 with TRBJ2-7; D is unclear. CDR1 and CDR2 (germline): MGHRA, YSYEKL. V was clipped by 1 base and J by 6 bases, with 10 bases between them. This CDR3 has 13 residues. The CDR3 spells CASSQVPRSEQYF. The CDR3 DNA reads as TGCGCCAGCAGCCAAGTACCCCGATCCGAGCAGTACTTC.

V gene TRBV5-7 combines with J gene TRBJ2-7; D is unclear. TRBV5-7 is an open reading frame whose function is uncertain. V was clipped by 5 bases and J by 2 bases, with 14 bases between them. The CDR3 contains 14 residues. The CDR3 DNA sequence: TGTGCCAGCAGGGGTAGCCGGAGAGCCTACGAGCAGTACTTC. Translated: CASRGSRRAYEQYF.

The gene calls are TRBV15 and TRBJ1-5; tentatively, D is TRBD1 (5 bases). The germline gives CDR1 LNHNV, CDR2 YYDKDF (reference sequence). The CDR3 runs to 15 residues. The V gene lost 3 bases and the J gene lost 3 bases, with 12 bases spanning the gap. CDR3 sequence: CATSSATGLNQPQHF. For the CDR3, the DNA is TGTGCCACCAGCAGCGCCACAGGTCTCAATCAGCCCCAGCATTTT.

The V call is TRBV9, the J call TRBJ2-1; 8 bases are shared with TRBD1. CDR3 size: 16 residues. The V segment lost 3 bases and the J segment 8 bases; nucleotides outside the gene matches: 13. The germline V gene has CDR1 SGDLS and CDR2 YYNGEE. CDR3 coding DNA: TGTGCCAGCAGCGCGTTTCCTGGACAGGGTAGGGATGAGCAGTTCTTC. The encoded protein is CASSAFPGQGRDEQFF.